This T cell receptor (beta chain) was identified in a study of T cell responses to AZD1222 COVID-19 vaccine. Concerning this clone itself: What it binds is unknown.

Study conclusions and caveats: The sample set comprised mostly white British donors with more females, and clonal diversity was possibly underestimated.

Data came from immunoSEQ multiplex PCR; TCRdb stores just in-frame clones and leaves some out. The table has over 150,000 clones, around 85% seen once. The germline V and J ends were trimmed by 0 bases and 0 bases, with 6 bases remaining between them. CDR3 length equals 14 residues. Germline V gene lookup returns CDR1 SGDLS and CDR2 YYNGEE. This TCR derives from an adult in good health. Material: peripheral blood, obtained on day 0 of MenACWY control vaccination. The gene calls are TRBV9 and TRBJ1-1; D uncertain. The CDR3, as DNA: TGTGCCAGCAGCGTAGAACAGTTGAACACTGAAGCTTTCTTT. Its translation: CASSVEQLNTEAFF.